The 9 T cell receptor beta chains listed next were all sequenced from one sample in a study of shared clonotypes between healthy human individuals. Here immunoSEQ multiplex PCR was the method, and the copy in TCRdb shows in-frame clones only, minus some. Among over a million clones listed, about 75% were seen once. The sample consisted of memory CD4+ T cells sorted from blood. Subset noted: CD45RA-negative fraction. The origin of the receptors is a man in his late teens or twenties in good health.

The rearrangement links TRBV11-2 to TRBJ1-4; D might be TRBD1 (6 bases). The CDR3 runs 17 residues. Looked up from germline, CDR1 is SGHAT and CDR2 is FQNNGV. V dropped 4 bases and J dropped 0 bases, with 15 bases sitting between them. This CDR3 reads CASSYSYQGTTNEKLFF. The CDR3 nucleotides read TGTGCCAGCAGCTATTCCTATCAGGGGACAACTAATGAAAAACTGTTTTTT.

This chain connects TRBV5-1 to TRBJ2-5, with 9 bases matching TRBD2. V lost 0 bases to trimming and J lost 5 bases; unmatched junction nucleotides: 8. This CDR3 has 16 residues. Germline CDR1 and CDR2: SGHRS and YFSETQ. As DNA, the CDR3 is TGCGCCAGCAGCTTGGCACCGACTAGCGGAAGGGAGACCCAGTACTTC. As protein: CASSLAPTSGRETQYF.

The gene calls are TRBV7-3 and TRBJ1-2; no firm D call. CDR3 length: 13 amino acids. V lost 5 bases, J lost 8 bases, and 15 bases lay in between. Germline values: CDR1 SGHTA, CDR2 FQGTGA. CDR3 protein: CASSPLGFGGYTF. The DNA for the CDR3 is TGTGCCAGCAGCCCCCTGGGGTTCGGGGGCTACACCTTC.

Here the CDR3 DNA reads TGTGCCAGTAGTATTGAGTTTGCCGGGCAGCCCCAGCATTTT. Its translation: CASSIEFAGQPQHF. The rearrangement joins TRBV19 to TRBJ1-5; D unresolved. V was trimmed by 3 bases and J by 7 bases, leaving 13 bases between them. CDR3 length: 14 amino acids. Germline V gives CDR1 LNHDA, CDR2 SQIVND (reference sequence). The complete variable domain, with remaining parts taken from reference TRBV19 and TRBJ1-5, reads DGGITQSPKYLFRKEGQNVTLSCEQNLNHDAMYWYRQDPGQGLRLIYYSQIVNDFQKGDIAEGYSVSREKKESFPLTVTSAQKNPTAFYLCASSIEFAGQPQHFGDGTRLSIL.

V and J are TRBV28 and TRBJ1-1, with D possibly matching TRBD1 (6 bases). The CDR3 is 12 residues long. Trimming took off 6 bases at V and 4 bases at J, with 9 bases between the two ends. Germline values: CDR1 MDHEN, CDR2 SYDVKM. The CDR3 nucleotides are TGTGCCAGCAGAGAGGGGGGCACTGAAGCTTTCTTT. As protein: CASREGGTEAFF.

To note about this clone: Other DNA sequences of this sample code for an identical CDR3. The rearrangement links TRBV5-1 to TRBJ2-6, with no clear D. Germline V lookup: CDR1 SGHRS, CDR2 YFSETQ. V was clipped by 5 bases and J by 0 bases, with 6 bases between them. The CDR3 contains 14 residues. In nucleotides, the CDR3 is TGCGCCAGCAGTCTCAGCTCTGGGGCCAACGTCCTGACTTTC. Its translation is CASSLSSGANVLTF.

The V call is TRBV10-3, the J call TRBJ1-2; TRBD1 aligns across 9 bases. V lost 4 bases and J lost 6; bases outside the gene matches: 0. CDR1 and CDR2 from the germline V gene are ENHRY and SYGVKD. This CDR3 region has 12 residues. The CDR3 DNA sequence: TGTGCCATCAGTGGGGACAGGGATGGCTACACCTTC. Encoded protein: CAISGDRDGYTF.

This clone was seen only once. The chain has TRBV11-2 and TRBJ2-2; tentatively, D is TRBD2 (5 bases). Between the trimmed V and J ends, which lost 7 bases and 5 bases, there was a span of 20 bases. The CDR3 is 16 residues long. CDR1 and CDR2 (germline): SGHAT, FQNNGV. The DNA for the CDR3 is TGTGCCAGCAACGCCGGCGGGTCCGAAGGGACCGGGGAGCTGTTTTTT. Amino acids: CASNAGGSEGTGELFF.

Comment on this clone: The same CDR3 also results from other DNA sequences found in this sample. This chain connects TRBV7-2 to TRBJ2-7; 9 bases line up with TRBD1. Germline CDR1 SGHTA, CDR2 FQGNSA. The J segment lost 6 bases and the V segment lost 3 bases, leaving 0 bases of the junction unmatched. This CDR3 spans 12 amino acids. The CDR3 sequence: CASSLDRGEQYF. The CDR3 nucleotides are TGTGCCAGCAGCTTGGACAGGGGCGAGCAGTACTTC.